The 10 T cell receptor beta chains reported below all come from one sample, sequenced in a study of beta chain features in type 1 diabetes. Reverse transcribing all isolated RNA meant expressed TCRB transcripts were sequenced. TCRdb keeps only in-frame clones here, not all; method: immunoSEQ multiplex PCR. The data contain approximately 470,000 clones, approximately 28% of them seen just once; the ten biggest clones take up about 0.06%. The source material was naive CD4+ T cells from blood. Receptors were obtained from a man aged 18 to 35 in good health.

The genes are TRBV7-2 and TRBJ2-1; TRBD2 matches 9 bases. The germline V gene encodes CDR1 SGHTA and CDR2 FQGNSA. The CDR3 contains 16 residues. V lost 5 bases, J lost 2 bases, and 7 bases stayed unmatched. The CDR3 loop reads CASSLRTSVPYNEQFF. CDR3 nucleotides: TGTGCCAGCAGCCTAAGGACTAGCGTGCCCTACAATGAGCAGTTCTTC.

This clone has only a few counts. The chain is built from TRBV2 and TRBJ2-3; D is undetermined. The CDR3 is 15 residues long. Germline V gene data show CDR1 as SNHLY and CDR2 as FYNNEI. The ends were cut back, 3 bases at V and 2 bases at J, with 12 bases in the middle. The CDR3 nucleotides read TGTGCCAGCAGTGAGGTGGTGATCGTCACAGATACGCAGTATTTT. Protein sequence: CASSEVVIVTDTQYF.

This clone was detected only a few times. Within the sample, other DNA sequences also encode this same CDR3. The chain has TRBV7-2 and TRBJ2-7; TRBD2 agrees at 12 bases. V dropped 1 base and J dropped 4; count of bases not matched to a gene: 2. Germline V lookup: CDR1 SGHTA, CDR2 FQGNSA. The CDR3 extends over 15 amino acids. As DNA, the CDR3 is TGTGCCAGCAGCTTAGAGCTAGCGGGAGGGTACGAGCAGTACTTC. The encoded protein is CASSLELAGGYEQYF.

The rearrangement joins TRBV5-1 to TRBJ2-3; 9 bases fit TRBD2. There are 14 residues in the CDR3. Looked up from germline, CDR1 is SGHRS and CDR2 is YFSETQ. Trimming at V came to 6 bases and at J to 0 bases, leaving 2 bases not matched to a gene. The CDR3 DNA reads TGCGCCAGCAAAACTAGCGGGAGCACAGATACGCAGTATTTT. Protein: CASKTSGSTDTQYF. Together with reference TRBV5-1 and TRBJ2-3, the CDR3 gives the full variable domain: KAGVTQTPRYLIKTRGQQVTLSCSPISGHRSVSWYQQTPGQGLQFLFEYFSETQRNKGNFPGRFSGRQFSNSRSEMNVSTLELGDSALYLCASKTSGSTDTQYFGPGTRLTVL.

V and J are TRBV18 and TRBJ2-2; tentative D call: TRBD1 (6 bases). This CDR3 contains 15 residues. Trimming removed 1 base from V and 4 bases from J, with 10 bases in between. CDR1 and CDR2 from the germline V gene are KGHSH and LQKENI. The CDR3 nucleotides are TGTGCCAGCTCACCACTAACAGGGCGCACCGGGGAGCTGTTTTTT. This codes for CASSPLTGRTGELFF.

The V gene is TRBV30, the J gene TRBJ2-4, with a possible D match to TRBD2 (6 bases). V was trimmed by 3 bases and J by 3 bases, leaving 15 bases between them. There are 15 residues in the CDR3. The germline V gene encodes CDR1 GTSNPN and CDR2 SVGIG (reference sequence). The CDR3 protein is CAWREGIRNKNIQYF. DNA of the CDR3: TGTGCCTGGAGGGAGGGGATTCGCAACAAAAACATTCAGTACTTC.

The gene calls are TRBV5-4 and TRBJ2-1; 8 bases are a match to TRBD2. Germline trimming cut 3 bases from V and 6 bases from J; bases unmatched to any gene: 8. Germline V gene sequence: CDR1 SGHNT, CDR2 YYREEE (reference sequence). This CDR3 is built from 15 residues. In nucleotides, the CDR3 is TGTGCCAGCAGCTCCCGGGAGGGCCCCGTCAATGAGCAGTTCTTC. Translating it yields CASSSREGPVNEQFF.

This clone appeared once. The rearrangement links TRBV6-1 to TRBJ2-7; D might be TRBD2 (5 bases). Trimming stripped 5 bases from V and 1 base from J, with 12 bases between. Germline V lookup: CDR1 MNHNS, CDR2 SASEGT. The CDR3 runs to 14 residues. CDR3 DNA sequence: TGTGCCAGCAGTCGAGGCCGGACTTCCTACGAGCAGTACTTC. Translation: CASSRGRTSYEQYF.

This clone came up a few times. The chain couples TRBV6-6 to TRBJ2-1; the match to TRBD2 covers 10 bases. The CDR3 is 14 residues long. The germline gives CDR1 MNHNY, CDR2 SVGAGI (reference sequence). With 2 bases clipped from V and 5 bases from J, the junction kept 0 bases outside the gene matches. DNA for the CDR3: TGTGCCAGCAGTTACACTAGCGGGAACAATGAGCAGTTCTTC. Its protein product is CASSYTSGNNEQFF.

V gene TRBV29-1 combines with J gene TRBJ2-5; 8 bases fit TRBD2. This CDR3 region has 16 residues. Per germline, CDR1 SQVTM and CDR2 ANQGSEA. V was clipped by 4 bases and J by 5 bases; unmatched bases: 15. This CDR3 reads CSVAGESGSLSETQYF. CDR3 in DNA: TGCAGCGTTGCGGGGGAAAGCGGGAGTCTATCGGAGACCCAGTACTTC.